These T cell receptor beta chains were read from a single sample in a study of tumor and adjacent non-tumor tissue in lung cancer. TCRdb ran MiXCR on the multiplex PCR reads and lists one entry per CDR3 protein. The sample carries roughly 220,000 distinct CDR3 sequences, 71% recorded once. The source material was lung tumor tissue. Receptor source: a man between 60 and 75 years old with non-small cell lung cancer. The CDR3 runs from the conserved cysteine through the conserved F or W. D genes are given only for firm matches. Clone size is not always given. Where it is, it says once, few, many or a class for expanded clones.

D gene	clone size	J gene	V gene	CDR3 DNA	CDR3 protein
TRBD1	.	TRBJ2-4	TRBV29-1	TGCAGCGTTTGGACCGGGACAGGGACAAGCATTCAGTACTTC	CSVWTGTGTSIQYF
.	.	TRBJ1-3	TRBV7-3	TGTGCCAGCCGCCCTCTACACTCTGGAAACACCATATATTTT	CASRPLHSGNTIYF
TRBD1	many	TRBJ1-6	TRBV20-1	TGCAGTGCTCGACAGGGGGCAAGAAGAAATTCACCCCTCCACTTT	CSARQGARRNSPLHF
.	.	TRBJ2-6	TRBV11-2	TGTGCCAGCAGTTCTACCTCTGGGGCCGACGTCCTGTCTTTC	CASSSTSGADVLSF
.	.	TRBJ1-2	TRBV6-2/TRBV6-3	TGTGGCAGCACCGACACGCGGCGATATGGCTACACTTTC	CGSTDTRRYGYTF
.	many	TRBJ2-1	TRBV29-1	TGCAGCGTTGAAGAAGGGCTCAGCTCCTACAATGAGCAGTTCTTC	CSVEEGLSSYNEQFF
TRBD2	.	TRBJ2-2	TRBV5-1	TGCGCCAGCAGCATCAGACTAGCCGACACCGGGGAGCTGTTATTT	CASSIRLADTGELLF
.	few	TRBJ1-3	TRBV12-3/TRBV12-4	TGTGCCAGCAGCTCCCGGGCCAACTCTGGAAACACCATATATTTT	CASSSRANSGNTIYF
TRBD2	.	TRBJ2-7	TRBV20-1	TGCAGTGCTAGCCTCGGGAGGGTCGAGCAGTACTTC	CSASLGRVEQYF
.	many	TRBJ2-7	TRBV11-3	TGTGCCAGCAGCTTAATTAGTTCCCTCTTGACGGACAGCGGGCAGTACTTC	CASSLISSLLTDSGQYF
.	.	TRBJ2-5	TRBV11-1	TGTGCCAGCAGCTTAATTGTGGGAGTTGTCGGAGAGACCCATTACTTC	CASSLIVGVVGETHYF
.	.	TRBJ1-5	TRBV12-3/TRBV12-4	TGTGCCAGCAGCCGAGTGTGGGGGGGCGCAAGCAATCAGCCCCAGCATTTT	CASSRVWGGASNQPQHF
TRBD2	once	TRBJ2-7	TRBV12-3/TRBV12-4	TGTGCCAGCAGTTTATGGACTAGCGGGAGTGAGCAGTACTTC	CASSLWTSGSEQYF
.	.	TRBJ2-1	TRBV11-1	TGTGCCAGCAGATTAACTGCGACTTACAATGAGCAATTCTTC	CASRLTATYNEQFF
.	once	TRBJ2-3	TRBV20-1	TGCAGTGCTGTGGATGGCTTCAAGGAGACGCAGTATTTT	CSAVDGFKETQYF
.	.	TRBJ2-7	TRBV12-5	TGTGCTAGTGGTAACCACGGGGAAGGCTACGAGCAGTACTTC	CASGNHGEGYEQYF
.	few	TRBJ2-2	TRBV20-1	TGCAGTGCTAGCGGGACCCCAGGACCGGGGGAGCTGTTTTTT	CSASGTPGPGELFF
.	.	TRBJ2-5	TRBV11-3	TGTGCCACCATCTCGCAGAGTCGGGGGCGTGGGTTCCAAGAGACCCAGTACTTC	CATISQSRGRGFQETQYF
.	.	TRBJ2-5	TRBV6-1	TGTGCCAGCAGCGCGACTAGGTCGGGAGAGACCCAGTACTTC	CASSATRSGETQYF
.	.	TRBJ2-1	TRBV11-3	TGTACCAGCAGCTTATACGGGGCGACCTTCAATAAGCAGTTCTTC	CTSSLYGATFNKQFF
TRBD2	.	TRBJ2-7	TRBV20-1	TGCAGTGCTAGGAGGACTAGCGGGAGTTCCTACGAGCAGTACTTC	CSARRTSGSSYEQYF
.	few	TRBJ2-5	TRBV6-6	TGTGCCAGCAGTTACGGGAAGCGCCCCCAAGAGACCCAGTACTTC	CASSYGKRPQETQYF
TRBD1	few	TRBJ1-1	TRBV20-1	TGCAGTGCTACCCAGACAGGGGGCGCAAATATTGAAGCTTCCTTT	CSATQTGGANIEASF
.	few	TRBJ2-5	TRBV6-2/TRBV6-3	TGTGCCAGCAGGATCCAAGAGACCCAGTACTTC	CASRIQETQYF
TRBD1	.	TRBJ1-6	TRBV7-8	TGTGCCAGCAGTGTGGGACAGGGCTTCCGGGTACCCCTCCACTTT	CASSVGQGFRVPLHF